The next 8 T cell receptor beta chains were all read from a single sample in a study of shared clonotypes between healthy human individuals. Some clones are missing from TCRdb's copy, which holds only in-frame ones; the method was immunoSEQ multiplex PCR. The table has about 980,000 clones, 60% to 85% seen once. Sequencing was performed on memory CD4+ T cells sorted from blood. The subset: CD45RA-negative fraction. Receptor source: a man between 18 and 35 years old in good health.

The chain carries TRBV5-5 and TRBJ2-3; 14 nucleotides agree with TRBD2. The germline gives CDR1 SGHKS, CDR2 YYEKEE (reference sequence). This CDR3 contains 17 residues. The V segment lost 3 bases and the J segment 3 bases; nucleotides outside the gene matches: 6. The CDR3 nucleotides read TGTGCCAGCAGCTCGGGACTAGCGGGAGTTGGGACAGATACGCAGTATTTT. Translation: CASSSGLAGVGTDTQYF.

V gene TRBV5-6 combines with J gene TRBJ1-2; 11 bases align to TRBD1. The CDR3 is 17 residues long. The V segment lost 5 bases and the J segment 0 bases; nucleotides outside the gene matches: 9. Germline CDR1 is SGHDT and CDR2 is YYEEEE. CDR3 nucleotide sequence: TGTGCCAGCAGTCCCGGGACAGGGGGTATTCCTAACTATGGCTACACCTTC. Protein: CASSPGTGGIPNYGYTF.

The rearrangement joins TRBV6-1 to TRBJ1-2; TRBD1 aligns across 8 bases. Germline loops: CDR1 MNHNS, CDR2 SASEGT. The J segment lost 8 bases and the V segment lost 4 bases, leaving 9 bases of the junction unmatched. The CDR3 has 14 amino acids. The CDR3: CASSGLDRGRGYTF. In DNA form, the CDR3 reads TGTGCCAGCAGTGGTCTAGACAGGGGTCGGGGCTACACCTTC.

The chain joins TRBV5-1 to TRBJ1-2; D remains ambiguous. The CDR3 loop spans 12 amino acids. Trimming pared 5 bases from V and 0 bases from J, leaving 5 bases between. CDR1 is SGHRS and CDR2 is YFSETQ in the germline V gene. CDR3 region: CASRTSNYGYTF. The CDR3 nucleotides read TGCGCCAGCAGAACATCTAACTATGGCTACACCTTC. The complete variable domain, with remaining parts taken from reference TRBV5-1 and TRBJ1-2, reads KAGVTQTPRYLIKTRGQQVTLSCSPISGHRSVSWYQQTPGQGLQFLFEYFSETQRNKGNFPGRFSGRQFSNSRSEMNVSTLELGDSALYLCASRTSNYGYTFGSGTRLTVV.

This clone was counted once. The chain uses TRBV6-6 and TRBJ2-2; 9 bases match TRBD2. The ends lost 6 bases at V and 4 bases at J; junction bases unmatched: 6. Germline CDR1 is MNHNY and CDR2 is SVGAGI (reference sequence). The CDR3 runs 15 residues. CDR3 sequence (DNA): TGTGCCAGCAGCTGGCCTAGCGGGACCACCGGGGAGCTGTTTTTT. Translation: CASSWPSGTTGELFF.

V usage is TRBV2 and J usage is TRBJ2-2; TRBD2 might be the D (5 bases). The V gene lost 8 bases and the J gene lost 7 bases, with 8 bases spanning the gap. The CDR3 loop spans 11 amino acids. Germline CDR1 reads SNHLY; CDR2 reads FYNNEI. The CDR3 DNA reads as TGTGCCAGCCGAGACTACGGGGAGCTGTTTTTT. Amino acids: CASRDYGELFF. Complete variable domain (other parts from reference TRBV2 and TRBJ2-2): EPEVTQTPSHQVTQMGQEVILRCVPISNHLYFYWYRQILGQKVEFLVSFYNNEISEKSEIFDDQFSVERPDGSNFTLKIRSTKLEDSAMYFCASRDYGELFFGEGSRLTVL.

This chain connects TRBV18 to TRBJ1-4; D is unclear. Between the trimmed V and J ends, which lost 5 bases and 8 bases, there was a span of 9 bases. Germline CDR1 KGHSH, CDR2 LQKENI. The CDR3 runs 12 residues. The CDR3 sequence is CASSGGKEKLFF. The DNA for the CDR3 is TGTGCCAGCTCAGGTGGGAAAGAAAAACTGTTTTTT.

This rearrangement joins TRBV30 to TRBJ2-7, with a weak D call TRBD2 (5 bases). Germline CDR1 is GTSNPN and CDR2 is SVGIG (reference sequence). The CDR3 has 14 residues. Deletions cut 7 bases from V and 7 bases from J, with 23 bases between. CDR3 in amino acids: CASTSRPTTREQYF. CDR3 coding DNA: TGTGCCTCCACTAGTCGGCCAACTACTAGAGAGCAGTACTTC.